This T cell receptor (beta chain) was sequenced in a study of blood T cells in healthy people across ages. Study-wide findings and caveats: Since the PBMCs were unsorted, naive and antigen-experienced cells could not be conclusively compared.

The sample holds a few counts of this clonotype. Its antigen is currently unknown. The authors drew about 9.9 milliliters of peripheral blood from each donor. A second roughly 6 to 11 cycle PCR used barcoded and J-beta primers. TCRdb used MiXCR to reprocess the 5' RACE reads, holding one entry per CDR3 protein. This table has about 800,000 distinct CDR3 sequences, around 25% appearing once. In addition, the sample was reused for a study of T cells of mothers and their children.

This receptor was obtained from a boy between 10 and 17 years old in good health. Sequencing was done on a sample of blood.

The CDR3 here is CASSLTSTGNTIYF. The CDR3 bases are TGTGCCAGCAGCCTTACTTCAACCGGAAACACCATATATTTT. This chain links TRBV7-9 with TRBJ1-3; D gene unclear. The CDR3 covers 14 residues. CDR1 is SEHNR and CDR2 is FQNEAQ in the germline V gene (reference sequence). Trimming cost V 5 bases and J 4 bases, with 12 bases left between them.